The 20 T cell receptor beta chains reported below all come from one sample, sequenced in a study of control samples from healthy donors and cancer patients (dated by TCRdb to the early 2020s). The library relied on the immunoSEQ multiplex PCR assay. Here the immuneACCESS table is served through TCRdb, limited to in-frame sequences with V and J called. Missing clones are a known gap in these copies; in checked studies unresolved V genes cover under half, and the rest lacks a known reason. In all, the sample holds about 220,000 clones, and around 94% of those were seen once. Clones ranked in the top ten supply approximately 1.6% of the sample. Sequences were obtained from blood. These receptor sequences come from a man aged 50 to 60 in good health.

The rearrangement joins TRBV30 to TRBJ1-3, with no clear D. The CDR3 runs to 12 residues. The germline V and J ends were trimmed by 5 bases and 3 bases, with 8 bases remaining between them. Per germline, CDR1 GTSNPN and CDR2 SVGIG (reference sequence). The CDR3 sequence is CAWGLGGNTIYF. The CDR3 DNA is TGTGCCTGGGGTCTAGGTGGAAACACCATATATTTT.

This clone was detected once. The CDR3 region has the DNA TGTGCCAGTAGTGCCAGGCCGCCGGCAACCTATAATTCACCCCTCCACTTT. It codes for CASSARPPATYNSPLHF. This rearrangement joins TRBV19 to TRBJ1-6; D uncertain. This CDR3 is built from 17 residues. The germline V and J ends were trimmed by 5 bases and 2 bases, with 16 bases remaining between them. Germline assignment: CDR1 LNHDA and CDR2 SQIVND (reference sequence).

In the case of this clone: In the same sample, other DNA sequences code for this CDR3. V is TRBV30 and J is TRBJ1-5, with D unresolved. Deletions cut 2 bases from V and 0 bases from J, with 5 bases between. The CDR3 spans 13 residues. Germline assignment: CDR1 GTSNPN and CDR2 SVGIG (reference sequence). The CDR3 loop reads CAWSIDSNQPQHF. For the CDR3, the DNA is TGTGCCTGGAGTATAGATAGCAATCAGCCCCAGCATTTT.

With regard to this clone: At the DNA level, this CDR3 is encoded by other sequences in the same sample as well. The CDR3 protein is CASSLAGQNTEAFF. The CDR3 region has the DNA TGTGCCAGCAGCTTAGCAGGGCAGAACACTGAAGCTTTCTTT. The V gene is TRBV7-9, the J gene TRBJ1-1; D ambiguous. CDR3 size: 14 residues. V dropped 0 bases and J dropped 1 base, with 6 bases sitting between them. Germline CDR1 is SEHNR and CDR2 is FQNEAQ (reference sequence).

The V and J genes are TRBV28 and TRBJ2-7; D is unclear. The V gene lost 5 bases and the J gene lost 6 bases, with 14 bases spanning the gap. Germline lookup yields CDR1 MDHEN and CDR2 SYDVKM. The CDR3 loop spans 13 amino acids. This chain's CDR3 is CASSPGSFTEQYV. In DNA, the CDR3 is TGTGCCAGCAGTCCTGGGTCTTTTACCGAGCAGTACGTC.

V and J are TRBV2 and TRBJ1-3, with 9 positions matching TRBD1. The CDR3 extends over 13 amino acids. With 6 bases clipped from V and 6 bases from J, the junction kept 3 bases outside the gene matches. Germline V gene data show CDR1 as SNHLY and CDR2 as FYNNEI. The chain's CDR3 is CASRRQGENTIYF. Here the CDR3 DNA reads TGTGCCAGCAGACGACAGGGGGAAAACACCATATATTTT.

This clone was detected only a few times. The rearrangement joins TRBV5-1 to TRBJ1-2, with D uncertain. Germline V gives CDR1 SGHRS, CDR2 YFSETQ. V was pared by 0 bases and J by 7 bases, with 13 bases between. CDR3 size: 14 residues. The CDR3, as DNA: TGCGCCAGCAGCTTGGGAGGGCCATTCTTTGGCTACACCTTC. Amino acids: CASSLGGPFFGYTF.

Turning to this clone: The germline gene is not matched at one end of the junction; a read error may be the cause. V usage is TRBV6-6 and J usage is TRBJ1-1; TRBD1 might be the D (5 bases). The germline V gene has CDR1 MNHNY and CDR2 SVGAGI (reference sequence). This CDR3 region has 14 residues. The CDR3 nucleotides read TGTGCCAGCAGTTACTCGGGGGATAACAGTGAAGCTTTCTTT. Its protein product is CASSYSGDNSEAFF.

This chain's CDR3 is CASTPDSNSPLHF. The CDR3, as DNA: TGTGCCAGCACCCCCGACTCAAATTCACCCCTCCACTTT. The chain combines TRBV7-8 with TRBJ1-6; D unclear. Between the trimmed V and J ends, which lost 7 bases and 7 bases, there was a span of 11 bases. CDR3 length: 13 residues. Germline CDR1 is SGHVS and CDR2 is FQNEAQ.

This chain joins TRBV18 and TRBJ1-5, with D unresolved. This CDR3 has 13 amino acids. V lost 2 bases, J lost 5 bases, and 7 bases lay in between. Germline CDR1 KGHSH, CDR2 LQKENI. CDR3 residues: CASSPGSDQPQHF. The CDR3 DNA sequence: TGTGCCAGCTCACCAGGGTCCGATCAGCCCCAGCATTTT. The variable domain in full, completed from reference TRBV18 and TRBJ1-5, reads NAGVMQNPRHLVRRRGQEARLRCSPMKGHSHVYWYRQLPEEGLKFMVYLQKENIIDESGMPKERFSAEFPKEGPSILRIQQVVRGDSAAYFCASSPGSDQPQHFGDGTRLSIL.

V and J are TRBV4-2 and TRBJ2-1, with D perhaps being TRBD1 or TRBD2 (5 bases each). V was trimmed by 4 bases and J by 4 bases, leaving 20 bases between them. The CDR3 length is 17 residues. In germline, CDR1 is LGHNA, CDR2 YNFKEQ. In DNA, the CDR3 is TGTGCCAGCAGCCCCCGCAGGGACCTTACGGGTTACAATGAGCAGTTCTTC. Translating it yields CASSPRRDLTGYNEQFF.

The rearrangement uses TRBV6-2 or TRBV6-3 and TRBJ2-5, with 10 bases identical to TRBD2. The CDR3 has 18 residues. The V gene end was trimmed by 6 bases and the J gene end by 5 bases; junction bases not matched to a gene: 18. From germline, CDR1 is MNHEY and CDR2 SVGEGT. CDR3 DNA: TGTGCCAGCAGCTCCTCCCAGCGGGGGGGCCTCTACGGGGAGACCCAGTACTTC. Translated, it gives CASSSSQRGGLYGETQYF.

V usage is TRBV4-2 and J usage is TRBJ2-5; D may be TRBD2 (5 bases). Germline V CDR1 and CDR2: LGHNA, YNFKEQ. CDR3 length equals 14 residues. V lost 2 bases and J 2 bases, leaving 9 bases between the germline ends. Here the CDR3 reads CASSQFTGQETQYF. The CDR3 DNA sequence: TGTGCCAGCAGCCAATTCACGGGGCAAGAGACCCAGTACTTC.

The chain has TRBV28 and TRBJ2-5; TRBD1 matches 7 bases. The CDR3 has 15 residues. The V gene end was trimmed by 6 bases and the J gene end by 1 base; junction bases not matched to a gene: 8. Germline V gene sequence: CDR1 MDHEN, CDR2 SYDVKM. The CDR3 sequence is CASSAAGTAQETQYF. In nucleotides, the CDR3 is TGTGCCAGCAGCGCAGCCGGGACAGCCCAAGAGACCCAGTACTTC. Together with reference TRBV28 and TRBJ2-5, the CDR3 gives the full variable domain: DVKVTQSSRYLVKRTGEKVFLECVQDMDHENMFWYRQDPGLGLRLIYFSYDVKMKEKGDIPEGYSVSREKKERFSLILESASTNQTSMYLCASSAAGTAQETQYFGPGTRLLVL.

This rearrangement joins TRBV5-1 to TRBJ2-2; 7 bases fit TRBD1. Germline loops: CDR1 SGHRS, CDR2 YFSETQ. This CDR3 is 16 amino acids long. The J segment lost 0 bases and the V segment lost 0 bases, leaving 2 bases of the junction unmatched. The CDR3: CASSLAGTANTGELFF. The CDR3 nucleotides read TGCGCCAGCAGCTTGGCCGGGACAGCGAACACCGGGGAGCTGTTTTTT.

V and J are TRBV6-5 and TRBJ1-3; D gene uncertain. This CDR3 spans 15 amino acids. V lost 5 bases, J lost 0 bases, and 11 bases lay in between. Germline V gene data show CDR1 as MNHEY and CDR2 as SVGAGI. The CDR3 DNA follows: TGTGCCAGCAGTCCCCGTTATCTCTCTGGAAACACCATATATTTT. Its protein product is CASSPRYLSGNTIYF.

The V call is TRBV19, the J call TRBJ1-2; no definite D call. The CDR3 runs to 13 residues. Trimming took off 4 bases at V and 2 bases at J, with 8 bases between the two ends. Per germline, CDR1 LNHDA and CDR2 SQIVND (reference sequence). The chain's CDR3 is CASSTEGNYGYTF. Written as DNA, the CDR3 is TGTGCCAGTAGTACCGAGGGCAACTATGGCTACACCTTC.

The chain joins TRBV25-1 to TRBJ1-1; tentative D call: TRBD1 (6 bases). The germline gives CDR1 MGHDK, CDR2 SYGVNS. The CDR3 is made up of 15 amino acids. Trimming left V 1 base short and J 6 bases short, with 15 bases between. The CDR3 sequence: CASSEWGRGGSEAFF. The DNA of the CDR3 is TGTGCCAGCAGTGAATGGGGCAGGGGAGGTTCTGAAGCTTTCTTT.

This chain joins TRBV10-3 and TRBJ1-1; D is perhaps TRBD1 (5 bases). With 7 bases removed from V and 5 bases from J, the gap between germline ends came to 11 bases. From germline, CDR1 is ENHRY and CDR2 SYGVKD. The CDR3 is 12 amino acids. The CDR3 spells CAIKGGVTEAFF. The CDR3 bases are TGTGCCATCAAAGGAGGGGTAACTGAAGCTTTCTTT.

The J gene is TRBJ1-1, the V gene TRBV5-6; D gene unclear. The CDR3 length is 12 residues. V was shortened by 2 bases and J by 1 base, with 3 bases between the two germline ends. CDR1 SGHDT and CDR2 YYEEEE come from the germline V gene. The DNA for the CDR3 is TGTGCCAGCAGCTTCAGGAACACTGAAGCTTTCTTT. Amino acids: CASSFRNTEAFF.